The clone carrying this T cell receptor (beta chain) occurred many times. Its specificity is not known. This specimen comes from a study of human T cells and chemical hapten exposure. Whole-study context: The sensitizer, 2% DPC, was used on around 2 cm by around 2 cm of upper inner arm skin.

Study-wide points: Expanded TCR counts at PT1 were positively correlated with the patch test score.

The library put unique molecular identifiers onto individual cDNA molecules. Original handling: Between about 20,000 and 750,000 TCRs appeared in each sample, and the median stood at roughly 100,000. TCRdb used MiXCR to reprocess the RACE reads, holding one entry per CDR3 protein. Here the V and J calls rest on TCRdb's processing, not on the authors' analysis. The sample includes around 67,000 distinct CDR3 sequences, 6.5% to 10% of them seen just once. Time point defined: patch test 2, 6 weeks after DPC sensitization. This sample's treatment: therapeutic diphenylcyclopropenone sensitization with weekly scalp DPC. The V end lost 0 bases, the J end lost 1 base, and 12 bases lay between the germline ends. Looked up from germline, CDR1 is LGHNA and CDR2 is YSLEER. The CDR3 has 16 residues.

This TCR came from a woman aged 50 to 60 with alopecia areata. Some clones in this sample may be carry-over from other donors' samples. Sequencing was performed on whole blood, taken in connection with sensitization to the hapten diphenylcyclopropenone (DPC). The V and J genes are TRBV4-3 and TRBJ1-2; D unresolved. CDR3 in DNA: TGCGCCAGCAGCCAAGATCCGCAGGCCGTTAACTATGGCTACACCTTC. It codes for CASSQDPQAVNYGYTF.